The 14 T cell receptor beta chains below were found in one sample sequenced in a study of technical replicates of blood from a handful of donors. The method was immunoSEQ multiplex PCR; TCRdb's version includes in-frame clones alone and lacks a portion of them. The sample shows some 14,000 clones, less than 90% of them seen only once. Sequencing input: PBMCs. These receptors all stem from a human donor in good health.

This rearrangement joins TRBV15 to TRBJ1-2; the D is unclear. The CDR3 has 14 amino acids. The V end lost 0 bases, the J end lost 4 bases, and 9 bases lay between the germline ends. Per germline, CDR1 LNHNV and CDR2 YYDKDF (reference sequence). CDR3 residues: CATSRDRPGYGYTF. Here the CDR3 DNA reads TGTGCCACCAGCAGAGATAGGCCAGGCTATGGCTACACCTTC.

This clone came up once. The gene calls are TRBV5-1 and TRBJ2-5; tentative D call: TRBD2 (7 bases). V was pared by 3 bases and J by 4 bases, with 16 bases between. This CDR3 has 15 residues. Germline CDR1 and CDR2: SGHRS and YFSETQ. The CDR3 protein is CASSSRVGGAETQYF. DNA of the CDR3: TGCGCCAGCAGCTCCAGAGTGGGGGGGGCAGAGACCCAGTACTTC.

The chain's CDR3 is CASTKEDTGNTIYF. The CDR3 coding sequence is TGTGCCAGCACCAAAGAGGACACTGGAAACACCATATATTTT. This rearrangement joins TRBV9 to TRBJ1-3; tentatively, D is TRBD1 (5 bases). Deletions cut 6 bases from V and 2 bases from J, with 12 bases between. CDR3 length equals 14 residues. Per the germline V gene, CDR1 is SGDLS and CDR2 is YYNGEE.

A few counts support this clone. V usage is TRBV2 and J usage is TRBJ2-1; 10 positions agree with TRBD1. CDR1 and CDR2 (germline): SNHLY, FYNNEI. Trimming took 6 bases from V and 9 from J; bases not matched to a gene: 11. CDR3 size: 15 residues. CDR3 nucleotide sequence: TGTGCCAGCAGCTGGACAGGGGGTAACGACGGTGAGCAGTTCTTC. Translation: CASSWTGGNDGEQFF.

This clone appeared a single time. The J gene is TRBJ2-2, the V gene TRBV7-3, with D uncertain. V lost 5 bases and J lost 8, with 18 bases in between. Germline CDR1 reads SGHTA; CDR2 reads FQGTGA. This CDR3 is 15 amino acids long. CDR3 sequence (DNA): TGTGCCAGCAGCCGCAACCCCGATACCGGGGGGGAGCTGTTTTTT. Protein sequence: CASSRNPDTGGELFF.

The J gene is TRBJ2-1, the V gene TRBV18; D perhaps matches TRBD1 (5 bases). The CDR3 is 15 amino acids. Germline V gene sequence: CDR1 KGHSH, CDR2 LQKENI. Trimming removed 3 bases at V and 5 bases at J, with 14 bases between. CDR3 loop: CASSPRTLSDNEQFF. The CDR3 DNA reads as TGTGCCAGCTCACCTAGGACACTATCCGACAATGAGCAGTTCTTC.

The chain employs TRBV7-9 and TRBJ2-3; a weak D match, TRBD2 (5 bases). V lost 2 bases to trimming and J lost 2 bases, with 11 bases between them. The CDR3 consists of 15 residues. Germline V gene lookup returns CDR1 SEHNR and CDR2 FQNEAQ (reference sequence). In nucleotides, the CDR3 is TGTGCCAGCAGCTTAAGGGCGGGCCTCACAGATACGCAGTATTTT. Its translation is CASSLRAGLTDTQYF.

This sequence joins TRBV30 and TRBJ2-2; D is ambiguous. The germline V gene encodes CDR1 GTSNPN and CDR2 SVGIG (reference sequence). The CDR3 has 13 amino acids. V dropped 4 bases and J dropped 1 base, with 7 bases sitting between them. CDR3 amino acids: CAWTHKNTGELFF. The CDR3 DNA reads TGTGCCTGGACACATAAGAACACCGGGGAGCTGTTTTTT.

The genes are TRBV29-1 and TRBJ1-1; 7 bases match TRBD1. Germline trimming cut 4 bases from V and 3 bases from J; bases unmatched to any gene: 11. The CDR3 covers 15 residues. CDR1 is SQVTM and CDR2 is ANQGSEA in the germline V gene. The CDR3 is CSVGEEGGGDTEAFF. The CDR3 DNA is TGCAGCGTTGGCGAAGAAGGGGGCGGCGACACTGAAGCTTTCTTT.

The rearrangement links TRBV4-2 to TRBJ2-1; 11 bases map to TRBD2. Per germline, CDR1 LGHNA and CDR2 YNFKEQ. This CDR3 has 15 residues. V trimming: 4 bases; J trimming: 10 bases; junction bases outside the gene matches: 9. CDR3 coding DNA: TGTGCCAGCAGCCCGATCACTAGCGGGAGAGGCGAGCAGTTCTTC. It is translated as CASSPITSGRGEQFF.

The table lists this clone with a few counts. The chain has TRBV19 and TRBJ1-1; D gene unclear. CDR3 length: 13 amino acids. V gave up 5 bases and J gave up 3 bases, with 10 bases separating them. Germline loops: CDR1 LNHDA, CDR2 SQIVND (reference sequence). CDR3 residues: CASSLGVDTEAFF. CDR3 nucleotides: TGTGCCAGTAGTTTGGGAGTTGACACTGAAGCTTTCTTT.

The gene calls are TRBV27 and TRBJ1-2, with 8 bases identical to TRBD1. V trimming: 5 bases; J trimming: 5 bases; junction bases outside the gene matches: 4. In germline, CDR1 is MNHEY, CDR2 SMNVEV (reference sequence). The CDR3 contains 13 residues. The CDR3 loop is CASSDRGQYGYTF. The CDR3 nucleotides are TGTGCCAGCAGTGACAGGGGACAGTATGGCTACACCTTC.

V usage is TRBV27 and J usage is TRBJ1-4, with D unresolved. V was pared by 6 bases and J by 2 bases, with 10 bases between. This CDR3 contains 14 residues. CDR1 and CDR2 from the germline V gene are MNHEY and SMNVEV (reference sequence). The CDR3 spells CASRVTFTNEKLFF. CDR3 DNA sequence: TGTGCCAGCAGGGTAACATTCACTAATGAAAAACTGTTTTTT.

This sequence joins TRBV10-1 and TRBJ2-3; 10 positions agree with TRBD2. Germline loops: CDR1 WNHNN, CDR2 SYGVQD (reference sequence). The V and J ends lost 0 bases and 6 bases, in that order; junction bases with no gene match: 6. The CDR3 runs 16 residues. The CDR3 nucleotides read TGCGCCAGCAGTGAGTCATTAGCGGGAGGATCGGATACGCAGTATTTT. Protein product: CASSESLAGGSDTQYF.